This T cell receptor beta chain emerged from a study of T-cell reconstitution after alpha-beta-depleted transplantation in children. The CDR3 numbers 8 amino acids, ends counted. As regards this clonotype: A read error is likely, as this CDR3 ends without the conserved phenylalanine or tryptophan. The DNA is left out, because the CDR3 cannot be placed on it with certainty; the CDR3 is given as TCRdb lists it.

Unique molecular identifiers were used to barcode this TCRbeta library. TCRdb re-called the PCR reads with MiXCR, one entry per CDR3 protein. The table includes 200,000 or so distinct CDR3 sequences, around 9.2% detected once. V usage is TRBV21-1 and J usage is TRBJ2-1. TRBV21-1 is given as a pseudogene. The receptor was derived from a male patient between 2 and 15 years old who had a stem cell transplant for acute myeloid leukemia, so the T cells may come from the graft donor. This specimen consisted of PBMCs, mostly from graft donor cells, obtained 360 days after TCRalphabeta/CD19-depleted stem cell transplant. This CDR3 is CASSLLSY.